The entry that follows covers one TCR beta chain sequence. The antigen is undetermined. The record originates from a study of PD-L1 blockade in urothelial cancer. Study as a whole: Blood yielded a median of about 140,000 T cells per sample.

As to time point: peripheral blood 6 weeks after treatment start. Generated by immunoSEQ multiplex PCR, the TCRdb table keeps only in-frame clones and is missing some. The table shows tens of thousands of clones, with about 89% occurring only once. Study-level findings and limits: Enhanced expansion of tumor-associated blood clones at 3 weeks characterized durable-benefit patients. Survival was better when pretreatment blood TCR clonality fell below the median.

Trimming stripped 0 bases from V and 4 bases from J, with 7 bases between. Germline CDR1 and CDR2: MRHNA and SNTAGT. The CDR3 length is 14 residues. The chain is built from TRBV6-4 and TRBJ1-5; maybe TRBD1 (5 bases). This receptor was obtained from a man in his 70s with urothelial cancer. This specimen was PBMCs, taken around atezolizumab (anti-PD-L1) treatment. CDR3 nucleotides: TGTGCCAGCAGTGACTCGGGGGGAAATCAGCCCCAGCATTTT. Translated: CASSDSGGNQPQHF.